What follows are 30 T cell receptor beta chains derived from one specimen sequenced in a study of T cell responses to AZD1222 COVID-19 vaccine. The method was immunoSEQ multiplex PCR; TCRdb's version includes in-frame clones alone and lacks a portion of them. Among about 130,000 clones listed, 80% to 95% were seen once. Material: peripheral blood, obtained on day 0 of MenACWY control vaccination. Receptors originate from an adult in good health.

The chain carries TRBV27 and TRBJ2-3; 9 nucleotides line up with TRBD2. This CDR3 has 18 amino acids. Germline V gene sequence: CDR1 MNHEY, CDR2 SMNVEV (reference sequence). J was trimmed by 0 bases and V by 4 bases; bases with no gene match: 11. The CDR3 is CASSWPSSGEHSTDTQYF. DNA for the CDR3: TGTGCCAGCAGTTGGCCCTCTAGCGGGGAACATAGCACAGATACGCAGTATTTT.

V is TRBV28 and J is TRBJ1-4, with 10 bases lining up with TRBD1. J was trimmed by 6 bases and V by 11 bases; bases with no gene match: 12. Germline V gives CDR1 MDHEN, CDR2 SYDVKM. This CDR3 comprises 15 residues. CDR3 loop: CAGTTTGTGDEKLFF. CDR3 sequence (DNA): TGTGCCGGCACTACGACCGGGACAGGGGATGAAAAACTGTTTTTT.

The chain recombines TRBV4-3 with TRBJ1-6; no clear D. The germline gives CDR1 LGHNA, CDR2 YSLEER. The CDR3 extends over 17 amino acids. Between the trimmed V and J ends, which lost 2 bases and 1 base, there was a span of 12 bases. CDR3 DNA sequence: TGCGCCAGCAGCCAAAGGTCAATTGGGTCCTATAATTCACCCCTCCACTTT. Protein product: CASSQRSIGSYNSPLHF.

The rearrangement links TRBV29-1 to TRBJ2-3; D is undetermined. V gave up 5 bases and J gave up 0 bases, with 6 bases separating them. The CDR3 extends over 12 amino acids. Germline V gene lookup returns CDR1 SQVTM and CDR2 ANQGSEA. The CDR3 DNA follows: TGCAGCGTTATCGTTAGCACAGATACGCAGTATTTT. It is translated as CSVIVSTDTQYF.

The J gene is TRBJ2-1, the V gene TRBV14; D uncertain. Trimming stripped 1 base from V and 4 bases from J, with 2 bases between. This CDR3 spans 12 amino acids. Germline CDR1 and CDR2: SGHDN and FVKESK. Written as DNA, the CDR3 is TGTGCCAGCAGCCAAGTGTACAATGAGCAGTTCTTC. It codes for CASSQVYNEQFF.

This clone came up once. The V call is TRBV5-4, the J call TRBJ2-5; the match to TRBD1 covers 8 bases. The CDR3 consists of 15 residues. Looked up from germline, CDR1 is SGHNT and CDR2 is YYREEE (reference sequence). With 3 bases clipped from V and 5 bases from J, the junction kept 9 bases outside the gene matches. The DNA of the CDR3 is TGTGCCAGCAGCTCGAAGGACAGGGCGGGGGAGACCCAGTACTTC. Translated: CASSSKDRAGETQYF.

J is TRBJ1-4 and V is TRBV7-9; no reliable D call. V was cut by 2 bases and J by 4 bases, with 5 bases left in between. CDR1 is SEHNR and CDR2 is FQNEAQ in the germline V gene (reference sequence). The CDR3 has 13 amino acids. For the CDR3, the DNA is TGTGCCAGCAGCTTATCCCTTAATGAAAAACTGTTTTTT. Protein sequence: CASSLSLNEKLFF. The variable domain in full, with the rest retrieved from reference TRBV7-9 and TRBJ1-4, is DTGVSQNPRHKITKRGQNVTFRCDPISEHNRLYWYRQTLGQGPEFLTYFQNEAQLEKSRLLSDRFSAERPKGSFSTLEIQRTEQGDSAMYLCASSLSLNEKLFFGSGTQLSVL.

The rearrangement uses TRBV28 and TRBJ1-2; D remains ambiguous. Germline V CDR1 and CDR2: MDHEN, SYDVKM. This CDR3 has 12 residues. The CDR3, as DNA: TGTGCTTGCAGGATGGGGATGGGTGGCTACACCTTC. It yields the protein CACRMGMGGYTF.

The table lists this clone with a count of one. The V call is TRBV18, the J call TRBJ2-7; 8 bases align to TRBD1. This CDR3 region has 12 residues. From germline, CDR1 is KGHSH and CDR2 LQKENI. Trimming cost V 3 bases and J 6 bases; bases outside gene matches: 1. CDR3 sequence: CASSPRGLEQYV. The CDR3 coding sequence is TGTGCCAGCTCACCCAGGGGGCTCGAGCAGTACGTC.

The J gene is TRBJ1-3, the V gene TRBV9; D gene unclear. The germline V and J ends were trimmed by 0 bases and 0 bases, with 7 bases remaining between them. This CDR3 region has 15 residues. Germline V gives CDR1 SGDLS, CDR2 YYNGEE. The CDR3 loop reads CASSVERNSGNTIYF. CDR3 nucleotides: TGTGCCAGCAGCGTAGAACGGAACTCTGGAAACACCATATATTTT.

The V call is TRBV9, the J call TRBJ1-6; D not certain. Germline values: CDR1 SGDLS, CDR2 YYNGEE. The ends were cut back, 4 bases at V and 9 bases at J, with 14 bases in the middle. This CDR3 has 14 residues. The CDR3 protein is CASSPSAVLSPLHF. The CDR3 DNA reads TGTGCCAGCAGCCCCAGCGCCGTTCTTTCACCCCTCCACTTT.

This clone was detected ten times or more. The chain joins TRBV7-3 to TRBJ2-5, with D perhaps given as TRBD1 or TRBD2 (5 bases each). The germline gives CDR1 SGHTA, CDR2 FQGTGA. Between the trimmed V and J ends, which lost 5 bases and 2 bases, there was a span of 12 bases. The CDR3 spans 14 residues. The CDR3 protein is CASSPGTHQETQYF. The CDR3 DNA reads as TGTGCCAGCAGCCCGGGGACCCATCAAGAGACCCAGTACTTC. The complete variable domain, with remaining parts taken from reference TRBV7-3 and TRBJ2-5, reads GAGVSQTPSNKVTEKGKYVELRCDPISGHTALYWYRQSLGQGPEFLIYFQGTGAADDSGLPNDRFFAVRPEGSVSTLKIQRTERGDSAVYLCASSPGTHQETQYFGPGTRLLVL.

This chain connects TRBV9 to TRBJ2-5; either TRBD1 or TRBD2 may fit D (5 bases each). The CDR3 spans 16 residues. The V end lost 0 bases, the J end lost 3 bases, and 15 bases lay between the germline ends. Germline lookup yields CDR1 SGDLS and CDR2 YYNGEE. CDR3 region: CASSVGGAGREETQYF. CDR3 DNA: TGTGCCAGCAGCGTAGGAGGGGCAGGGCGGGAAGAGACCCAGTACTTC.

DNA of the CDR3: TGCGCCAGCAGCCCAACCGGGTTGAGCTCCTACGAGCAGTACTTC. Its protein product is CASSPTGLSSYEQYF. This chain joins TRBV4-1 and TRBJ2-7, with no clear D. Germline V gives CDR1 MGHRA, CDR2 YSYEKL. CDR3 length equals 15 residues. Trimming pared 4 bases from V and 0 bases from J, leaving 13 bases between.

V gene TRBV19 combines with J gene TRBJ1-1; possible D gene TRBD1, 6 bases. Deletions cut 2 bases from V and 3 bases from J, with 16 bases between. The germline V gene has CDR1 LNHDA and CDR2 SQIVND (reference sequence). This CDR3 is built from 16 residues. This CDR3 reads CASSILGGFRDTEAFF. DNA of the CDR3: TGTGCCAGTAGTATATTAGGGGGGTTCCGAGACACTGAAGCTTTCTTT.

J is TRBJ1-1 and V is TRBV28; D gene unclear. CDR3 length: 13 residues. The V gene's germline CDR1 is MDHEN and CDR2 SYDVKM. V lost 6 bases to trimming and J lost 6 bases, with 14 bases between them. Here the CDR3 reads CASRHEGFAEAFF. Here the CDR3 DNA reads TGTGCCAGCAGGCACGAGGGTTTCGCTGAAGCTTTCTTT.

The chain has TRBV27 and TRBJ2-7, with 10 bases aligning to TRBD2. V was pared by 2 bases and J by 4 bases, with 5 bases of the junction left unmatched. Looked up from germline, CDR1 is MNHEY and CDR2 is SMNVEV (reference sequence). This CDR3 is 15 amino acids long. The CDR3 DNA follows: TGTGCCAGCAGTTTAAAGCGGGAGGGCCGGTACGAGCAGTACTTC. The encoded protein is CASSLKREGRYEQYF.

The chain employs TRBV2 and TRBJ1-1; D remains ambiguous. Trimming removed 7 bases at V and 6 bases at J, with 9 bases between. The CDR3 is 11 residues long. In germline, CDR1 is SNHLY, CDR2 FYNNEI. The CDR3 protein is CASTLEAEAFF. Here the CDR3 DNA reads TGTGCCAGCACTCTAGAGGCTGAAGCTTTCTTT.

CDR3 sequence reads: CASNPTGGGTEAFF. The CDR3 DNA reads TGTGCCAGCAACCCGACAGGGGGAGGCACTGAAGCTTTCTTT. V gene TRBV2 combines with J gene TRBJ1-1; 9 nucleotides match TRBD1. CDR3 length: 14 amino acids. From germline, CDR1 is SNHLY and CDR2 FYNNEI. The junction had 7 bases not matched to a gene; V was cut back by 7 bases and J by 4 bases.

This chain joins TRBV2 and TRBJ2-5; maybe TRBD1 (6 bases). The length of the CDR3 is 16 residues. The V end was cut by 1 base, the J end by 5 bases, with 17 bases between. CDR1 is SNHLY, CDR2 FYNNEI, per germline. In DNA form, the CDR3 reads TGTGCCAGCAGTGAAGGTGGCAGGGGTGTTCGGGAGACCCAGTACTTC. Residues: CASSEGGRGVRETQYF.

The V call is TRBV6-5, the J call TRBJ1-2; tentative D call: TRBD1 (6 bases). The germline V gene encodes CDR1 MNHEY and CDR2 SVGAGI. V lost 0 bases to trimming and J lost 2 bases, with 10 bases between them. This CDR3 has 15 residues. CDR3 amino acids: CASSYSNRVNYGYTF. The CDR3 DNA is TGTGCCAGCAGTTACTCAAACAGGGTGAACTATGGCTACACCTTC.

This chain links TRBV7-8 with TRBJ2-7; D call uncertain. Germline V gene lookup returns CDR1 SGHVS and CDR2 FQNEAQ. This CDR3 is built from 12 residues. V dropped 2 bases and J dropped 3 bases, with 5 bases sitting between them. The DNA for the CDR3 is TGTGCCAGCAGCTTAATTAACTACGAGCAGTACGTC. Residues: CASSLINYEQYV.

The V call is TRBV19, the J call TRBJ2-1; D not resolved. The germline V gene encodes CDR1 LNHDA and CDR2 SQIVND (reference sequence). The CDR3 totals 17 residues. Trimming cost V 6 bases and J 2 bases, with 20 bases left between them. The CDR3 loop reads CASSKPHDYLTYNEQFF. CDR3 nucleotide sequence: TGTGCCAGTAGCAAACCCCACGATTACTTAACCTACAATGAGCAGTTCTTC.

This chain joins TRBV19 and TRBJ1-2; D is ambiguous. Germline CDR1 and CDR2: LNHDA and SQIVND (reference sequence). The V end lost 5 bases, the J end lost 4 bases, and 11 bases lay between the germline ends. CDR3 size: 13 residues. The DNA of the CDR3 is TGTGCCAGTAGTTTCGACCTACTCTATGGCTACACCTTC. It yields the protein CASSFDLLYGYTF.

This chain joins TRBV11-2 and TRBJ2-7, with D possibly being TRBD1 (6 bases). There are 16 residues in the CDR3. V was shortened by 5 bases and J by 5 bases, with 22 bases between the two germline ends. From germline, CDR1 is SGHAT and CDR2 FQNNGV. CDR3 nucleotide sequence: TGTGCCAGCAGCCAAACCATAACAGGGTTCCTCAACGAGCAGTACGTC. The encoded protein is CASSQTITGFLNEQYV.

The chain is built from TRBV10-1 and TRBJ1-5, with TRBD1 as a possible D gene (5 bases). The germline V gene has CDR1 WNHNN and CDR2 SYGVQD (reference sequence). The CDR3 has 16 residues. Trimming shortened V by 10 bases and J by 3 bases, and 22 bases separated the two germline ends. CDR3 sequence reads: CATEKKRGSINQPQHF. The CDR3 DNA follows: TGCGCCACCGAGAAAAAGAGGGGTTCGATCAATCAGCCCCAGCATTTT.

This CDR3 is CASSWDPYFGGQGSGYTF. DNA of the CDR3: TGTGCCAGCAGCTGGGACCCCTATTTCGGAGGACAGGGTTCGGGCTACACCTTC. The rearrangement joins TRBV5-8 to TRBJ1-2; TRBD1 aligns across 8 bases. The CDR3 contains 18 residues. V gave up 3 bases and J gave up 8 bases; unmatched junction bases: 21. The germline CDR1 and CDR2 sequences are SGHTS and YDEGEE.

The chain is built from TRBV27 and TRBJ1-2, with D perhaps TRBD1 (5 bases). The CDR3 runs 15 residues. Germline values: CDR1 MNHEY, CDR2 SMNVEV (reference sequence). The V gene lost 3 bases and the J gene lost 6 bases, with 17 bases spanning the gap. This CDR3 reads CASSLSGRVADGYTF. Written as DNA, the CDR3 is TGTGCCAGCAGTTTGTCAGGCAGGGTGGCGGATGGCTACACCTTC.

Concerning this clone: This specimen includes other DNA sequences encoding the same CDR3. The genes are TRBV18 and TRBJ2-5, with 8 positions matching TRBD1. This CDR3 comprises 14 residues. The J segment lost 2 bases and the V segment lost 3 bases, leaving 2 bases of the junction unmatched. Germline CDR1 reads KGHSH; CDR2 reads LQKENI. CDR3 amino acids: CASSPGTGQETQYF. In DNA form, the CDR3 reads TGTGCCAGCTCACCTGGGACAGGACAAGAGACCCAGTACTTC.

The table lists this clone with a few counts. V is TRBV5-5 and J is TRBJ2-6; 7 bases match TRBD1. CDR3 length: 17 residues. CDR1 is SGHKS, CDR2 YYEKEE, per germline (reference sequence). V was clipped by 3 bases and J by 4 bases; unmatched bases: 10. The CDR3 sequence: CASSSVHRGVGANVLTF. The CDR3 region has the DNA TGTGCCAGCAGCTCCGTGCACAGGGGAGTCGGGGCCAACGTCCTGACTTTC.